Listed here are 30 T cell receptor beta chains from one sample, sequenced in a study of cytomegalovirus exposure and HLA in healthy donors. It was with 60 Vbeta and 13 Jbeta primers that the PCR ran. Assay used: immunoSEQ multiplex PCR; TCRdb lists only in-frame clones, some missing. This table has around 170,000 clones, roughly 80% appearing once. Sequenced material: PBMCs. Every receptor here comes from a girl between 10 and 17 years old in good health and CMV-seropositive.

The genes are TRBV27 and TRBJ2-1; TRBD1 agrees at 7 bases. V lost 3 bases and J lost 4; bases outside the gene matches: 3. Germline CDR1 and CDR2: MNHEY and SMNVEV (reference sequence). The CDR3 totals 14 residues. The DNA for the CDR3 is TGTGCCAGCAGTTTGGGGACAGCTTACAATGAGCAGTTCTTC. This codes for CASSLGTAYNEQFF.

The chain carries TRBV27 and TRBJ2-3, with 10 bases that match TRBD2. This CDR3 is built from 17 residues. V shed 4 bases and J 8 bases; nucleotides not matched to a gene: 15. Germline values: CDR1 MNHEY, CDR2 SMNVEV (reference sequence). CDR3 residues: CASSSSLSGRVTGTQYF. CDR3 in DNA: TGTGCCAGCAGTTCCTCACTAAGCGGGAGGGTCACCGGTACGCAGTATTTT.

The genes are TRBV28 and TRBJ2-5; possibly TRBD1 for D (6 bases). Germline CDR1 is MDHEN and CDR2 is SYDVKM. V lost 5 bases to trimming and J lost 2 bases, with 15 bases between them. The CDR3 covers 15 residues. CDR3 coding DNA: TGTGCCAGCAGTCAAATTACAGGGTCACAAGAGACCCAGTACTTC. Translating it yields CASSQITGSQETQYF.

About this clone itself: One end of the junction is discordant with germline, which a read error may explain. The rearrangement links TRBV7-7 to TRBJ2-5; 10 positions agree with TRBD1. This CDR3 comprises 15 residues. CDR1 and CDR2 from the germline V gene are SSHAT and FNYEAQ (reference sequence). The CDR3 region is CASSLGQGMGETQYF. The CDR3 DNA sequence: TGTGCTAGCAGCTTGGGACAGGGGATGGGGGAGACCCAGTACTTC.

The V call is TRBV5-8, the J call TRBJ2-1; D is uncertain. CDR3 length: 13 amino acids. Trimming pared 4 bases from V and 7 bases from J, leaving 12 bases between. Germline values: CDR1 SGHTS, CDR2 YDEGEE. CDR3 sequence: CASSLGPSNEQFF. The CDR3 coding sequence is TGTGCCAGCAGCCTCGGTCCATCAAATGAGCAGTTCTTC.

This chain joins TRBV30 and TRBJ1-1, with a weak D call TRBD1 (5 bases). CDR1 is GTSNPN and CDR2 is SVGIG in the germline V gene (reference sequence). This CDR3 has 14 residues. V gave up 2 bases and J gave up 1 base, with 11 bases separating them. The CDR3 coding sequence is TGTGCCTGGAGTTGGGGCGGAACGAACACTGAAGCTTTCTTT. Amino acid sequence: CAWSWGGTNTEAFF.

The chain employs TRBV19 and TRBJ2-1, with D perhaps matching TRBD2 (7 bases). V was cut by 9 bases and J by 2 bases, with 17 bases left in between. CDR1 and CDR2 from the germline V gene are LNHDA and SQIVND (reference sequence). This CDR3 has 15 residues. The CDR3 DNA reads TGTGCCAGCCACTCCCTCGGGGGGCCCTACAATGAGCAGTTCTTC. It translates to CASHSLGGPYNEQFF.

The rearrangement joins TRBV27 to TRBJ2-7, with 7 bases lining up with TRBD2. The CDR3 length is 13 residues. Germline V gene sequence: CDR1 MNHEY, CDR2 SMNVEV (reference sequence). V gave up 8 bases and J gave up 4 bases; unmatched junction bases: 8. CDR3 amino acids: CASGLAAEYEQYF. As DNA, the CDR3 is TGTGCCAGCGGGCTAGCGGCGGAGTACGAGCAGTACTTC.

The V and J genes are TRBV5-8 and TRBJ2-5; 11 nucleotides agree with TRBD2. Germline V gene sequence: CDR1 SGHTS, CDR2 YDEGEE. The CDR3 loop spans 16 amino acids. Trimming removed 5 bases from V and 5 bases from J; junction bases left unmatched: 11. The CDR3 sequence is CASSPLLAGVGETQYF. For the CDR3, the DNA is TGTGCCAGCAGTCCTCTACTAGCGGGAGTTGGGGAGACCCAGTACTTC. Using reference TRBV5-8 and TRBJ2-5 for the parts outside the CDR3, the full variable domain is EAGVTQSPTHLIKTRGQQATLRCSPISGHTSVYWYQQALGLGLQFLLWYDEGEERNRGNFPPRFSGRQFPNYSSELNVNALELEDSALYLCASSPLLAGVGETQYFGPGTRLLVL.

The chain links TRBV5-6 to TRBJ2-3; weak D call: TRBD2 (6 bases). Germline loops: CDR1 SGHDT, CDR2 YYEEEE. The CDR3 length is 16 residues. V was trimmed by 0 bases and J by 2 bases, leaving 13 bases between them. The CDR3, as DNA: TGTGCCAGCAGCTTGGGCCCATTACTAGCCACAGATACGCAGTATTTT. It specifies CASSLGPLLATDTQYF.

The gene calls are TRBV28 and TRBJ1-2; D is ambiguous. Germline V gene sequence: CDR1 MDHEN, CDR2 SYDVKM. V was pared by 6 bases and J by 7 bases, with 18 bases between. This CDR3 comprises 14 residues. DNA of the CDR3: TGTGCCAGCAGAACGACTACGTTAGTGGGTGGCTACACCTTC. It encodes CASRTTTLVGGYTF.

The J gene is TRBJ2-2, the V gene TRBV12-5; TRBD1 matches at 9 bases. Germline values: CDR1 LGHNT, CDR2 FRNRAP. V lost 6 bases, J lost 2 bases, and 10 bases stayed unmatched. There are 17 residues in the CDR3. The CDR3 DNA is TGTGCTAGTGGCCTTCTCCCGGGACAGGGAAACACCGGGGAGCTGTTTTTT. This sequence encodes CASGLLPGQGNTGELFF.

In DNA, the CDR3 is TGCGCCAGCAGCCAAGAATATAATGAGCAGTTCTTC. Protein product: CASSQEYNEQFF. The genes are TRBV4-1 and TRBJ2-1, with no clear D. V was clipped by 0 bases and J by 7 bases, with 4 bases between them. Germline assignment: CDR1 MGHRA and CDR2 YSYEKL. The CDR3 loop spans 12 amino acids.

The gene calls are TRBV12-2 and TRBJ2-7; the D call of TRBD2 is as the table states it, not checked on the DNA. TRBV12-2 counts as a pseudogene. CDR3 length: 14 residues. Here the CDR3 reads CASRLAGGLYEQYF. The CDR3 bases are TGTGCAAGTCGCTTAGCGGGAGGGCTGTACGAGCAGTACTTC.

V gene TRBV5-6 combines with J gene TRBJ1-6, with D possibly TRBD1 on 6 matching bases. Germline V gene sequence: CDR1 SGHDT, CDR2 YYEEEE. Trimming shortened V by 2 bases and J by 5 bases, and 14 bases separated the two germline ends. The CDR3 extends over 16 amino acids. In DNA, the CDR3 is TGTGCCAGCAGCTTAATAAGTCAGGGGAATAATTCACCCCTCCACTTT. Its protein is CASSLISQGNNSPLHF. Based on the CDR3 plus reference TRBV5-6 and TRBJ1-6, the full variable domain is DAGVTQSPTHLIKTRGQQVTLRCSPKSGHDTVSWYQQALGQGPQFIFQYYEEEERQRGNFPDRFSGHQFPNYSSELNVNALLLGDSALYLCASSLISQGNNSPLHFGNGTRLTVT.

This sequence joins TRBV27 and TRBJ2-1, with TRBD2 matching over 11 bases. V shed 5 bases, J shed 9 bases, and the junction held 6 bases outside the gene matches. This CDR3 has 14 amino acids. The germline gives CDR1 MNHEY, CDR2 SMNVEV (reference sequence). As DNA, the CDR3 is TGTGCCAGCAGTCCCTCGACTAGCGGGATTGAGCAGTTCTTC. It yields the protein CASSPSTSGIEQFF.

This clone was found once. The rearrangement uses TRBV27 and TRBJ2-1, with 14 bases fitting TRBD2. The CDR3 sequence is 16 residues long. Trimming took 5 bases from V and 9 from J; bases not matched to a gene: 9. Germline-derived CDR1 and CDR2 are MNHEY and SMNVEV (reference sequence). DNA of the CDR3: TGTGCCAGCAGTCTAACCCGGACTAGCGGGAGGTTTGAGCAGTTCTTC. This translates into CASSLTRTSGRFEQFF.

V and J are TRBV10-3 and TRBJ2-3; TRBD1 matches at 8 bases. V lost 10 bases to trimming and J lost 2 bases; unmatched junction nucleotides: 11. CDR1 and CDR2 from the germline V gene are ENHRY and SYGVKD. CDR3 length equals 15 residues. In nucleotides, the CDR3 is TGTGCCACCTTTGACAGGGGAGGATACACAGATACGCAGTATTTT. Amino acid sequence: CATFDRGGYTDTQYF.

This chain links TRBV27 with TRBJ2-2; D possibly corresponds to TRBD2 (6 bases). V was clipped by 7 bases and J by 5 bases, with 14 bases between them. The CDR3 sequence is 14 residues long. Germline values: CDR1 MNHEY, CDR2 SMNVEV (reference sequence). CDR3 sequence (DNA): TGTGCCAGCATGCTTCCGGGAGCGACCGGGGAGCTGTTTTTT. This sequence encodes CASMLPGATGELFF.

CDR3 DNA sequence: TGCGCCAGCAGCTTGGTTTTTGGGTCAGGGTCACTCACAAACACTGAAGCTTTCTTT. This codes for CASSLVFGSGSLTNTEAFF. This chain uses TRBV5-1 with TRBJ1-1, with D perhaps matching TRBD1 (5 bases). V was cut by 0 bases and J by 2 bases, with 23 bases left in between. CDR1 is SGHRS, CDR2 YFSETQ, per germline. The CDR3 covers 19 residues.

This clone was recorded only once. This chain joins TRBV14 and TRBJ2-7; TRBD2 aligns across 11 bases. This CDR3 region has 17 residues. The J segment lost 3 bases and the V segment lost 0 bases, leaving 7 bases of the junction unmatched. From germline, CDR1 is SGHDN and CDR2 FVKESK. The CDR3 DNA reads as TGTGCCAGCAGCCAAGATTTCCCACTAGCGGGAGACTACGAGCAGTACTTC. Protein product: CASSQDFPLAGDYEQYF.

The chain uses TRBV27 and TRBJ1-2; 7 nucleotides align to TRBD1. This CDR3 has 14 amino acids. J lost 10 bases, V lost 2 bases, and 10 bases had no gene match. Germline V gives CDR1 MNHEY, CDR2 SMNVEV (reference sequence). CDR3 amino acids: CASSLVGQAPIYTF. CDR3 bases: TGTGCCAGCAGTTTAGTAGGACAGGCCCCGATCTACACCTTC.

This chain links TRBV7-8 with TRBJ2-5; D is possibly TRBD2 (6 bases). The CDR3 is 15 residues long. Germline V gene lookup returns CDR1 SGHVS and CDR2 FQNEAQ. V was pared by 5 bases and J by 4 bases, with 17 bases between. In DNA, the CDR3 is TGTGCCAGCAGCCCCTTCAGAAGGGGAGGAGAGACCCAGTACTTC. Amino acids: CASSPFRRGGETQYF.

V usage is TRBV7-9 and J usage is TRBJ2-7; D perhaps matches TRBD1 (6 bases). The germline V gene has CDR1 SEHNR and CDR2 FQNEAQ (reference sequence). Trimming pared 7 bases from V and 0 bases from J, leaving 19 bases between. The CDR3 spans 16 residues. Here the CDR3 reads CASTQNPTGASYEQYF. CDR3 bases: TGTGCCAGCACCCAGAACCCGACAGGCGCCTCCTACGAGCAGTACTTC.

This chain uses TRBV19 with TRBJ2-7; 13 bases line up with TRBD2. Germline V gene lookup returns CDR1 LNHDA and CDR2 SQIVND (reference sequence). CDR3 size: 18 residues. J gave up 2 bases and V 2 bases, and 9 bases lay outside the gene matches. Written as DNA, the CDR3 is TGTGCCAGTAGTATAAGGCGACTAGCGGGAGGTTGGACCTACGAGCAGTACTTC. Its translation is CASSIRRLAGGWTYEQYF.

The chain employs TRBV18 and TRBJ2-7; D possibly corresponds to TRBD2 (6 bases). Germline loops: CDR1 KGHSH, CDR2 LQKENI. The CDR3 has 17 residues. V was clipped by 6 bases and J by 6 bases, with 27 bases between them. The CDR3 sequence: CASSPYGGAGRNGEQYF. As DNA, the CDR3 is TGTGCCAGCTCCCCTTACGGAGGGGCAGGCCGGAACGGCGAGCAGTACTTC.

Concerning this clone: This same CDR3 is encoded by further DNA sequences in the sample. This sequence joins TRBV27 and TRBJ1-2; 9 bases line up with TRBD1. V lost 6 bases, J lost 4 bases, and 0 bases stayed unmatched. The CDR3 loop spans 12 amino acids. CDR1 is MNHEY, CDR2 SMNVEV, per germline (reference sequence). The CDR3 coding sequence is TGTGCCAGCAGGACAGGGGGCTATGGCTACACCTTC. It encodes CASRTGGYGYTF.

The rearrangement joins TRBV28 to TRBJ2-7; D is possibly TRBD2 (7 bases). Trimming left V 6 bases short and J 0 bases short, with 21 bases between. Germline CDR1 reads MDHEN; CDR2 reads SYDVKM. The CDR3 length is 17 residues. Here the CDR3 reads CASSQLWGGRSSYEQYF. DNA for the CDR3: TGTGCCAGCAGCCAATTATGGGGGGGCCGCAGCTCCTACGAGCAGTACTTC.

The V call is TRBV30, the J call TRBJ2-2; D remains unclear. V was pared by 0 bases and J by 4 bases, with 9 bases between. CDR1 GTSNPN and CDR2 SVGIG come from the germline V gene (reference sequence). The CDR3 is 14 residues long. The chain's CDR3 is CAWSVSGSTGELFF. The CDR3 DNA is TGTGCCTGGAGTGTCTCAGGTAGCACCGGGGAGCTGTTTTTT.

The chain carries TRBV2 and TRBJ2-5; D gene unclear. Trimming stripped 8 bases from V and 5 bases from J, with 15 bases between. Germline lookup yields CDR1 SNHLY and CDR2 FYNNEI. There are 13 residues in the CDR3. CDR3 in amino acids: CASVIEESETQYF. DNA of the CDR3: TGTGCCAGCGTTATCGAGGAAAGCGAGACCCAGTACTTC.